This TCR beta chain is drawn from a study of cytomegalovirus exposure and HLA in healthy donors. The study, taken as a whole, reports: In vitro confirmation showed three CMV-associated chains to be CMV antigen specific.

The germline gives CDR1 SGHRS, CDR2 YFSETQ. This CDR3 is 14 amino acids long. Trimming removed 7 bases from V and 8 bases from J; junction bases left unmatched: 9. This PCR relied on a set of 60 Vbeta primers and 13 Jbeta primers. Only in-frame clones appear in the TCRdb table, and some are missing; sequencing was by immunoSEQ multiplex PCR. The sample includes some 180,000 clones, 80% of them seen just once. Worth noting for this clone: Its antigen is not identified.

The source material was PBMCs. This receptor was taken from a girl between 10 and 17 years old in good health and CMV-seropositive. The chain links TRBV5-1 to TRBJ2-1, with TRBD1 identical over 10 bases. The CDR3 region has the DNA TGCGCCAGCGGCGGGACAGGGGCTATGGATGAGCAGTTCTTC. Encoded protein: CASGGTGAMDEQFF. Full variable domain (outside the CDR3, taken from reference TRBV5-1 and TRBJ2-1): KAGVTQTPRYLIKTRGQQVTLSCSPISGHRSVSWYQQTPGQGLQFLFEYFSETQRNKGNFPGRFSGRQFSNSRSEMNVSTLELGDSALYLCASGGTGAMDEQFFGPGTRLTVL.